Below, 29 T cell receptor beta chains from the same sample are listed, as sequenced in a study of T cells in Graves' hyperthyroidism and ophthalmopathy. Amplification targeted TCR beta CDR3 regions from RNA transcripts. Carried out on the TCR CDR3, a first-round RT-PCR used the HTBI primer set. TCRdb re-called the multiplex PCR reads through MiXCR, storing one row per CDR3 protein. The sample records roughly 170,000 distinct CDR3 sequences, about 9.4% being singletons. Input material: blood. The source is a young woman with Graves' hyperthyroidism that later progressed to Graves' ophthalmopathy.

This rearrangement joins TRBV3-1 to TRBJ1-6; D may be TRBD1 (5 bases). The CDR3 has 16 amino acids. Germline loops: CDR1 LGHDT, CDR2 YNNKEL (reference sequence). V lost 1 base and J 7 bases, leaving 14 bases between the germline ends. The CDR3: CASSQASGGRNSPLHF. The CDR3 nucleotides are TGTGCCAGCAGCCAAGCTAGCGGGGGGAGGAATTCACCCCTCCACTTT.

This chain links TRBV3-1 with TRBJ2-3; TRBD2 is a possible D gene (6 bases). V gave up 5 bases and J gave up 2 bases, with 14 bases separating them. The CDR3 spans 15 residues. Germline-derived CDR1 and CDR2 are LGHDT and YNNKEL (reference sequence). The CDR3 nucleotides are TGTGCCAGCAGCGGCGGGACGGGCGCCACAGATACGCAGTATTTT. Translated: CASSGGTGATDTQYF.

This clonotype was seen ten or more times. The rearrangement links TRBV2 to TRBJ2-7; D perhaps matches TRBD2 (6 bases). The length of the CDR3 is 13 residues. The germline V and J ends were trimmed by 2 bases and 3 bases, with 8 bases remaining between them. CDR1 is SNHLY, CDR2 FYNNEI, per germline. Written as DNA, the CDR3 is TGTGCCAGCAGTGAAAGACTAGTCTACGAGCAGTACTTC. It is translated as CASSERLVYEQYF.

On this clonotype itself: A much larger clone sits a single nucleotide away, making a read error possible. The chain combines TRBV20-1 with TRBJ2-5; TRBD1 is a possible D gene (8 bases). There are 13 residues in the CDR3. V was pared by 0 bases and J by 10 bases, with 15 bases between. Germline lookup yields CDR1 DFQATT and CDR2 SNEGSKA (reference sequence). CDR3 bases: TGCAGTGCTAGAGATCAACAGGGGGGGATCCAGTACTTC. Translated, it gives CSARDQQGGIQYF.

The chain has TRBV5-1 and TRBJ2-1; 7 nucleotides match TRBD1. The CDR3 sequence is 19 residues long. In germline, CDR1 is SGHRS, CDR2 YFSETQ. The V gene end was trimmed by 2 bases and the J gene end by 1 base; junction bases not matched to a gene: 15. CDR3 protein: CASSFSIITGVKSYNEQFF. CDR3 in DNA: TGCGCCAGCAGCTTTTCAATTATAACAGGGGTAAAATCCTACAATGAGCAGTTCTTC.

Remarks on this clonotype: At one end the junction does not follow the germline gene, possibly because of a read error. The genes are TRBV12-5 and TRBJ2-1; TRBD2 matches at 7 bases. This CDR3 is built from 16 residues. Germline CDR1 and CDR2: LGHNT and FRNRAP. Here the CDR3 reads CASGLILGGGGNEQFF. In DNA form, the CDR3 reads TGTGCCAGTGGTTTGATACTAGGTGGGGGAGGGAATGAGCAGTTCTTC. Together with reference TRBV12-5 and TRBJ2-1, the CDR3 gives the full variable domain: DARVTQTPRHKVTEMGQEVTMRCQPILGHNTVFWYRQTMMQGLELLAYFRNRAPLDDSGMPKDRFSAEMPDATLATLKIQPSEPRDSAVYFCASGLILGGGGNEQFFGPGTRLTVL.

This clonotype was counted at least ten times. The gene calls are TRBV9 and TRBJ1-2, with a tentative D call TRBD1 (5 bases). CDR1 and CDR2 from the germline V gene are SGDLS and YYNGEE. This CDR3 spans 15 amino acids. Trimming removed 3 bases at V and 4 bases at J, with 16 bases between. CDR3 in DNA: TGTGCCAGCAGCGGAGCGGGCCAGGGCCCCTATGGCTACACCTTC. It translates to CASSGAGQGPYGYTF.

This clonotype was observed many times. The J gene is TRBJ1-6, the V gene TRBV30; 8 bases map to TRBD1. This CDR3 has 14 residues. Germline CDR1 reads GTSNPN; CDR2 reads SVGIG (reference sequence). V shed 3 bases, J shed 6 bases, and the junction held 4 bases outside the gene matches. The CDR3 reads CAWRETGVNSPLHF. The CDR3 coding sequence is TGTGCCTGGAGGGAGACAGGGGTTAATTCACCCCTCCACTTT.

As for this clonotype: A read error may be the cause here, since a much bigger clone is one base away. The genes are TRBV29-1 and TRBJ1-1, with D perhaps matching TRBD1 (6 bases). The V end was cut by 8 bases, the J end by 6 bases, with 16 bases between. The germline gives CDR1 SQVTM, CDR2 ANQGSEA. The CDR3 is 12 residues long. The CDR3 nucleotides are TGCAGCACAACCCCCGGGGGCGCTGAAGCTTTCTTT. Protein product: CSTTPGGAEAFF.

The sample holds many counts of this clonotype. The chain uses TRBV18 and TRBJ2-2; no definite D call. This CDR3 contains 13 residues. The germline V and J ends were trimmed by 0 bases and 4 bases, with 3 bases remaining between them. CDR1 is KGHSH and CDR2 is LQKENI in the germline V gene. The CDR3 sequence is CASSPPVTGELFF. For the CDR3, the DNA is TGTGCCAGCTCACCACCGGTCACCGGGGAGCTGTTTTTT.

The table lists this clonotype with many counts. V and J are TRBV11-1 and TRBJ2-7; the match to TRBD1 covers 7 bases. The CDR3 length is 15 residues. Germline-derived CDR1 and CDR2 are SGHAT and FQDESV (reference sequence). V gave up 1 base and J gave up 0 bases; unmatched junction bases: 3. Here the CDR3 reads CASSLGQGLSYEQYF. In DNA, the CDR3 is TGTGCCAGCAGCTTAGGACAGGGCCTCTCCTACGAGCAGTACTTC.

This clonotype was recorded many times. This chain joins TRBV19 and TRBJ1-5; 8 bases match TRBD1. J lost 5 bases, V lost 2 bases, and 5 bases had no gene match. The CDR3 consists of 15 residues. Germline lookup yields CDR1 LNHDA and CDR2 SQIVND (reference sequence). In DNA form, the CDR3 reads TGTGCCAGTAGTATACGGGACAGGCTGGATCAGCCCCAGCATTTT. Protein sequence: CASSIRDRLDQPQHF.

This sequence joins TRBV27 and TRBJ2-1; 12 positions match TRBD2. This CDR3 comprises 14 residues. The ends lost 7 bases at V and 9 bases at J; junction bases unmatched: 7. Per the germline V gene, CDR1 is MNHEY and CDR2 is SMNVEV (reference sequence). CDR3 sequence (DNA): TGTGCCAGCATTACGACTAGCGGGAGTGGTGAGCAGTTCTTC. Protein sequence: CASITTSGSGEQFF.

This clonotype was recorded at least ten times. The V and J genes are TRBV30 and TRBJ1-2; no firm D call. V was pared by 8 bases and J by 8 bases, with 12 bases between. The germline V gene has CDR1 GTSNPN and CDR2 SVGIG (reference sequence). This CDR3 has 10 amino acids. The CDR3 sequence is CARGEGGYTF. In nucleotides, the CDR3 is TGTGCCCGCGGTGAGGGCGGCTACACCTTC. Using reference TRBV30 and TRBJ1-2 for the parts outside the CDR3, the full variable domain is SQTIHQWPATLVQPVGSPLSLECTVEGTSNPNLYWYRQAAGRGLQLLFYSVGIGQISSEVPQNLSASRPQDRQFILSSKKLLLSDSGFYLCARGEGGYTFGSGTRLTVV.

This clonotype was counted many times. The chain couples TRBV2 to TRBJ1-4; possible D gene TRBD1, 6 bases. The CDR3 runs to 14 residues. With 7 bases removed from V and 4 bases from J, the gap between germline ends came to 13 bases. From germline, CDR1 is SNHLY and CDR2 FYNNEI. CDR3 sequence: CASTWGPVNEKLFF. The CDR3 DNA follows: TGTGCCAGCACATGGGGGCCCGTTAATGAAAAACTGTTTTTT.

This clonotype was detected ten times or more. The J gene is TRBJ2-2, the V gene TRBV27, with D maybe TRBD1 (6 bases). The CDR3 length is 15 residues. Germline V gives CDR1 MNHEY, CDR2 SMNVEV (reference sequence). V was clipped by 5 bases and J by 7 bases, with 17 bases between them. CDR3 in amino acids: CASSPLVGAGGELFF. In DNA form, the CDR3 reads TGTGCCAGCAGTCCGCTCGTGGGGGCCGGCGGGGAGCTGTTTTTT.

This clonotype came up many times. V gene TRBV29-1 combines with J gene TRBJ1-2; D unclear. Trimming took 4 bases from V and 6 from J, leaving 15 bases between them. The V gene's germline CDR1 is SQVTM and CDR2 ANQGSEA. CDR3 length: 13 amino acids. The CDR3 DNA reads TGCAGCGTTGGTGATGGGGTGTATGATGGCTACACCTTC. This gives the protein CSVGDGVYDGYTF.

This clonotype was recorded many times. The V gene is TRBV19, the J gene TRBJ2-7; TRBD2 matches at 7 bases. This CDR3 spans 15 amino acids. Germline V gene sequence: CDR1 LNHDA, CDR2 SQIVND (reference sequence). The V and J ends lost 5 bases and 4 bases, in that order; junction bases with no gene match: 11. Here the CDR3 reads CASSPMRETRYEQYF. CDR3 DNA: TGTGCCAGTAGTCCTATGCGGGAGACAAGGTACGAGCAGTACTTC.

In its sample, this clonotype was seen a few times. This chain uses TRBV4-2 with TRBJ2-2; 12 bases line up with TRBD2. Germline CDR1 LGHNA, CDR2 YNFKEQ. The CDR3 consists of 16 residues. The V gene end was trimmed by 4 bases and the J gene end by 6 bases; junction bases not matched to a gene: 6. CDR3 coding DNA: TGTGCCAGCAGCCGCGCACTAGCGGGGGGCCCCGGGGAGCTGTTTTTT. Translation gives CASSRALAGGPGELFF.

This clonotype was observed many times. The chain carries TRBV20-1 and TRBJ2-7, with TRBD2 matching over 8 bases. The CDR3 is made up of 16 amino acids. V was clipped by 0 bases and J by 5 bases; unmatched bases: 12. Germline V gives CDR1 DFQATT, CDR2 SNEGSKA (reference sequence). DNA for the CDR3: TGCAGTGCTAGAGATATTAGCGGGACATTGTCCCACGAGCAGTACTTC. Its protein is CSARDISGTLSHEQYF.

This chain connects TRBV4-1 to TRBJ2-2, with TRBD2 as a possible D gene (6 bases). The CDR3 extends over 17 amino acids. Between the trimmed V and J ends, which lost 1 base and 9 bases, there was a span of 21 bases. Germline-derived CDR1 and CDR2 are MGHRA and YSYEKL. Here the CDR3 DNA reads TGCGCCAGCAGCCAAGTTCTCAGGACTACGGGGCCCAGGGAGCTGTTTTTT. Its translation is CASSQVLRTTGPRELFF.

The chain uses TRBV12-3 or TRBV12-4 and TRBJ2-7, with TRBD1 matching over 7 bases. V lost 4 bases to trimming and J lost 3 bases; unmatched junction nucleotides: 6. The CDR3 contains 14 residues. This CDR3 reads CASSSATGYYEQYF. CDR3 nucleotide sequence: TGTGCCAGCAGTTCTGCGACAGGGTACTACGAGCAGTACTTC.

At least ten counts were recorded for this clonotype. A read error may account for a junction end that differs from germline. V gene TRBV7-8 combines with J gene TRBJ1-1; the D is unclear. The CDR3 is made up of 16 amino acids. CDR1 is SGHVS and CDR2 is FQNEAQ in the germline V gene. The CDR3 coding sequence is TGTGCCAGCAGCTTATATACGGACGGAAGGAACCCTGAAGCTTTCTTT. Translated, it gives CASSLYTDGRNPEAFF.

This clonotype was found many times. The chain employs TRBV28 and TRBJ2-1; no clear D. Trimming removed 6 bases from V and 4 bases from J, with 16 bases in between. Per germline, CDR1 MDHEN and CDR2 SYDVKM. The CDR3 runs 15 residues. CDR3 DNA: TGTGCCAGCAGACCCGGTCTGGAAGAATACAATGAGCAGTTCTTC. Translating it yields CASRPGLEEYNEQFF. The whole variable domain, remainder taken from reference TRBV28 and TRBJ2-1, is DVKVTQSSRYLVKRTGEKVFLECVQDMDHENMFWYRQDPGLGLRLIYFSYDVKMKEKGDIPEGYSVSREKKERFSLILESASTNQTSMYLCASRPGLEEYNEQFFGPGTRLTVL.

This CDR3 reads CASSSGTGMKTQYF. DNA for the CDR3: TGCGCCAGCAGCTCTGGGACAGGGATGAAGACCCAGTACTTC. The V gene is TRBV5-1, the J gene TRBJ2-5, with TRBD1 identical over 9 bases. This CDR3 has 14 amino acids. Germline lookup yields CDR1 SGHRS and CDR2 YFSETQ. The trim removed 3 bases at V and 6 bases at J, leaving 6 bases unmatched.

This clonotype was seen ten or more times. The CDR3 coding sequence is TGTGCCAGCTCACCACCGAACAGGGCGTGGGAGCAGTACTTC. It yields the protein CASSPPNRAWEQYF. The V gene is TRBV18, the J gene TRBJ2-7; TRBD1 might be the D (6 bases). V was shortened by 0 bases and J by 7 bases, with 13 bases between the two germline ends. Germline CDR1 and CDR2: KGHSH and LQKENI. CDR3 size: 14 residues.

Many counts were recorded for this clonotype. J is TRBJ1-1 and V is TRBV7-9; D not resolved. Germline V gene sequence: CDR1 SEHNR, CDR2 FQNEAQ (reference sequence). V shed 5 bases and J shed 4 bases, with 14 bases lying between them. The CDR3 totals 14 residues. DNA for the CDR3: TGTGCCAGCAGCCGCGAACTCAAGAGCACTGAAGCTTTCTTT. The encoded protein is CASSRELKSTEAFF.

The CDR3 nucleotides read TGTGCCAGCAGCAATAGCAATCAGCCCCAGCATTTT. It is translated as CASSNSNQPQHF. J is TRBJ1-5 and V is TRBV6-1; D is undetermined. Germline values: CDR1 MNHNS, CDR2 SASEGT. The CDR3 spans 12 residues. The V gene lost 6 bases and the J gene lost 0 bases, with 3 bases spanning the gap.

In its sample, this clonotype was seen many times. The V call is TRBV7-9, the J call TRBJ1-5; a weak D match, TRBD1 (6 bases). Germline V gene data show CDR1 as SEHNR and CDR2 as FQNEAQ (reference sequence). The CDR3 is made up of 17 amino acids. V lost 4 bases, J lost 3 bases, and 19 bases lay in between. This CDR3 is CASSSIRQGGTNQPQHF. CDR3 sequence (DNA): TGTGCCAGCAGCTCGATTCGTCAAGGGGGTACCAATCAGCCCCAGCATTTT.